Listed here are 2 T cell receptor beta chains from one sample, sequenced in a study of cytomegalovirus exposure and HLA in healthy donors. Sequencing was performed with immunoSEQ multiplex PCR; in TCRdb, only in-frame clones are kept and a portion is missing. The sample yields a few hundred thousand clones, 90% seen once. Sequenced material: PBMCs. The receptors were gathered from a woman aged 18-29 years in good health and CMV-seronegative.

This chain connects TRBV18 to TRBJ2-1, with 13 bases identical to TRBD2. The CDR3 has 15 residues. Germline CDR1 KGHSH, CDR2 LQKENI. J gave up 8 bases and V 4 bases, and 5 bases lay outside the gene matches. CDR3 nucleotide sequence: TGTGCCAGCTCACGGACCGGGACTAGCGGGGATGAGCAGTTCTTC. It yields the protein CASSRTGTSGDEQFF.

The chain recombines TRBV7-2 with TRBJ2-3, with unresolved D. CDR3 length equals 15 residues. V was shortened by 2 bases and J by 1 base, with 10 bases between the two germline ends. Germline V gives CDR1 SGHTA, CDR2 FQGNSA. CDR3 nucleotide sequence: TGTGCCAGCAGCTTATTTCGGTCGGGCACAGATACGCAGTATTTT. Protein: CASSLFRSGTDTQYF. Full variable domain (missing parts from reference TRBV7-2 and TRBJ2-3): GAGVSQSPSNKVTEKGKDVELRCDPISGHTALYWYRQSLGQGLEFLIYFQGNSAPDKSGLPSDRFSAERTGGSVSTLTIQRTQQEDSAVYLCASSLFRSGTDTQYFGPGTRLTVL.